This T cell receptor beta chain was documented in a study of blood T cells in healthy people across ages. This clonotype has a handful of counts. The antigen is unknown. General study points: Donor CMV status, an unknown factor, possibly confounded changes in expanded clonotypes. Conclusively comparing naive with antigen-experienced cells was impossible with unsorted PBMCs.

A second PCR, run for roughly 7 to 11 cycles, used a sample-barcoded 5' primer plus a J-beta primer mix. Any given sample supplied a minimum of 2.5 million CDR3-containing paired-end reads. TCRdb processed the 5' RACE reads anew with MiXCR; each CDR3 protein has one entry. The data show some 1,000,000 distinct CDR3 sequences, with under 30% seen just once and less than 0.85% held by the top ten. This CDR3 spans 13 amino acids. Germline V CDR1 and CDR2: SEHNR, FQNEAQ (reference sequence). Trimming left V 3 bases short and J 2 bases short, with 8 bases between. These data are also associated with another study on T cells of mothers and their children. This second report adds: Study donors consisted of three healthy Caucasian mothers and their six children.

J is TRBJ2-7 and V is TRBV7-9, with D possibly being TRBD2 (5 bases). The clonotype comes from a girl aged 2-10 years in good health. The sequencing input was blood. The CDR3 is CASSLDLTYEQYF. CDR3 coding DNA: TGTGCCAGCAGCTTGGACTTGACCTACGAGCAGTACTTC. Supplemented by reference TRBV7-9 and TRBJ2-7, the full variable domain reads DTGVSQNPRHKITKRGQNVTFRCDPISEHNRLYWYRQTLGQGPEFLTYFQNEAQLEKSRLLSDRFSAERPKGSFSTLEIQRTEQGDSAMYLCASSLDLTYEQYFGPGTRLTVT.